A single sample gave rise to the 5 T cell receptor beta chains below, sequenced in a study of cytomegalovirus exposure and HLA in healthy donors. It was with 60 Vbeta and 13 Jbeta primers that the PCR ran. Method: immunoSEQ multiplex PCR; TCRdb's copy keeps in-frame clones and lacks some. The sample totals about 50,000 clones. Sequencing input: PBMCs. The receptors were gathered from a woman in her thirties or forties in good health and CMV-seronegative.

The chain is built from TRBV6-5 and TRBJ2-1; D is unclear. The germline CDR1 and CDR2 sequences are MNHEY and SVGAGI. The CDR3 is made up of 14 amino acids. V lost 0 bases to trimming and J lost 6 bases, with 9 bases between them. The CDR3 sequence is CASSYSAGPNEQFF. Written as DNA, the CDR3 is TGTGCCAGCAGTTACTCGGCAGGCCCCAATGAGCAGTTCTTC.

CDR3 sequence: CASSLADYNEQFF. The CDR3 DNA follows: TGCGCCAGCAGCCTAGCGGACTACAATGAGCAGTTCTTC. The chain has TRBV4-1 and TRBJ2-1, with a possible D match to TRBD2 (6 bases). The V and J ends lost 4 bases and 3 bases respectively, with 7 bases between them. The CDR3 is made up of 13 amino acids. Germline assignment: CDR1 MGHRA and CDR2 YSYEKL.

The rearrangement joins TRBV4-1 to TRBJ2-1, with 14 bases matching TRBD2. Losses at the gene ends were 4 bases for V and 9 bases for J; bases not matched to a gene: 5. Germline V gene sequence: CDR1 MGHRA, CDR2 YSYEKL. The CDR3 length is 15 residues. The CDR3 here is CASSLTSGRVGEQFF. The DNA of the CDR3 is TGCGCCAGCAGCCTGACTAGCGGGAGGGTAGGTGAGCAGTTCTTC.

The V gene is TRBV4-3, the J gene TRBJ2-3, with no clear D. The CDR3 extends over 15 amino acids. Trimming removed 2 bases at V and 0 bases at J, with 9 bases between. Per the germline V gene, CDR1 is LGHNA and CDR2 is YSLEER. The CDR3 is CASSQQAFSTDTQYF. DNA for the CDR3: TGCGCCAGCAGCCAACAAGCCTTTAGCACAGATACGCAGTATTTT.

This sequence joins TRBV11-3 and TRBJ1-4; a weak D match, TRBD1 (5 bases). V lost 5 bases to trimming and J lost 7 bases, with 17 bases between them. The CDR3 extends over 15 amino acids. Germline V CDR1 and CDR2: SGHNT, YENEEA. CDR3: CASSLRQKRFEKLFF. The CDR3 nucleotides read TGTGCCAGCAGCCTCCGACAGAAAAGGTTTGAAAAACTGTTTTTT. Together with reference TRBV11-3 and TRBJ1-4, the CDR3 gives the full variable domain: EAGVVQSPRYKIIEKKQPVAFWCNPISGHNTLYWYLQNLGQGPELLIRYENEEAVDDSQLPKDRFSAERLKGVDSTLKIQPAELGDSAVYLCASSLRQKRFEKLFFGSGTQLSVL.